Reported below is one TCR beta chain. Its matching antigen is unknown. The sample belongs to a study of CD8+ T cells in alopecia areata. Background on the study: Patients in the study were on tofacitinib for 6 to 18 months, then off it for 6 months. Affected scalp percentage gauged treated patients' severity.

Study-level findings and limits: Many expanded lesional clones persisted during tofacitinib (in both scalp and blood). On tofacitinib, scalp clonality and expanded CD8+ clones among top 100 fell significantly.

Treatment given: oral pan-JAK inhibitor, 5-10 mg twice daily. Sequencing relied on a cDNA template that was reverse transcribed from extracted RNA. Repertoires were generated with immunoSEQ multiplex PCR, while TCRdb's copy carries only in-frame clones and drops some. Here the sample spans 150,000 to 200,000 clones, under 80% being singletons. Per the germline V gene, CDR1 is LGHNA and CDR2 is YSLEER. This CDR3 is built from 14 residues. V gave up 0 bases and J gave up 5 bases, with 11 bases separating them. This chain uses TRBV4-3 with TRBJ2-7; D is ambiguous. Sample: CD4+ T cells sorted from blood, taken at roughly week 49, from a patient treated with tofacitinib. This TCR came from a human donor with alopecia areata. This CDR3 reads CASSQEATFHEQYF. Here the CDR3 DNA reads TGCGCCAGCAGCCAAGAGGCTACGTTCCACGAGCAGTACTTC.